A single sample gave rise to the 11 T cell receptor beta chains below, sequenced in a study of cytomegalovirus exposure and HLA in healthy donors. Method: immunoSEQ multiplex PCR; TCRdb's copy keeps in-frame clones and lacks some. The sample includes 120,000 or so clones, about nine tenths of them seen just once. Sequencing was done on a sample of PBMCs. The source of these receptors is a man younger than 35 in good health and CMV-seropositive.

This clone was detected only a few times. This chain joins TRBV14 and TRBJ1-2; a possible D gene is TRBD1 (6 bases). V was trimmed by 0 bases and J by 8 bases, leaving 13 bases between them. The germline CDR1 and CDR2 sequences are SGHDN and FVKESK. The CDR3 runs to 14 residues. The CDR3 bases are TGTGCCAGCAGCCAAGAGGTCAGGGGCAGCGGCTACACCTTC. This translates into CASSQEVRGSGYTF.

Here the CDR3 reads CASRPGPRSGEFF. The DNA of the CDR3 is TGTGCCAGCAGGCCTGGGCCGCGCTCGGGAGAGTTCTTC. V gene TRBV6-5 combines with J gene TRBJ2-1; tentatively, D is TRBD2 (6 bases). This CDR3 has 13 amino acids. V lost 6 bases to trimming and J lost 14 bases, with 20 bases between them. CDR1 and CDR2 (germline): MNHEY, SVGAGI.

The J gene is TRBJ2-7, the V gene TRBV2; a possible D gene is TRBD2 (7 bases). Trimming removed 4 bases from V and 2 bases from J, with 12 bases in between. The V gene's germline CDR1 is SNHLY and CDR2 FYNNEI. This CDR3 comprises 14 residues. CDR3 sequence reads: CASSGGRGAYEQYF. CDR3 nucleotide sequence: TGTGCCAGCAGTGGAGGGAGGGGGGCCTACGAGCAGTACTTC.

The chain carries TRBV6-4 and TRBJ2-3; 8 bases are a match to TRBD2. Per the germline V gene, CDR1 is MRHNA and CDR2 is SNTAGT. The V and J ends lost 4 bases and 3 bases, in that order; junction bases with no gene match: 3. This CDR3 is built from 14 residues. DNA of the CDR3: TGTGCCAGCAGTGCGGTAGCGGGGACAGATACGCAGTATTTT. This codes for CASSAVAGTDTQYF.

V usage is TRBV2 and J usage is TRBJ1-2, with 9 bases aligning to TRBD1. Germline V gives CDR1 SNHLY, CDR2 FYNNEI. The V gene end was trimmed by 4 bases and the J gene end by 0 bases; junction bases not matched to a gene: 9. The CDR3 is 17 amino acids. For the CDR3, the DNA is TGTGCCAGCAGTGGGGGGACAGGGCAAGACTCTAACTATGGCTACACCTTC. Protein sequence: CASSGGTGQDSNYGYTF.

The chain joins TRBV5-6 to TRBJ2-2; 9 bases agree with TRBD1. CDR1 is SGHDT, CDR2 YYEEEE, per germline. V shed 2 bases and J 8 bases; nucleotides not matched to a gene: 10. The CDR3 spans 16 residues. CDR3 loop: CASSLTGTGPAGELFF. For the CDR3, the DNA is TGTGCCAGCAGCTTAACCGGGACAGGGCCGGCTGGGGAGCTGTTTTTT.

The chain has TRBV4-3 and TRBJ1-3; 10 nucleotides agree with TRBD1. CDR3 length equals 17 residues. From germline, CDR1 is LGHNA and CDR2 YSLEER. V dropped 0 bases and J dropped 2; count of bases not matched to a gene: 4. The CDR3 spells CASSQDPGTGAGNTIYF. CDR3 sequence (DNA): TGCGCCAGCAGCCAAGATCCCGGGACAGGGGCTGGAAACACCATATATTTT.

The CDR3 DNA is TGTGCCAGCAGCAGGGACAGATTGAACACCGGGGAGCTGTTTTTT. This sequence encodes CASSRDRLNTGELFF. The rearrangement links TRBV11-3 to TRBJ2-2, with 7 bases matching TRBD1. Germline CDR1 and CDR2: SGHNT and YENEEA. The V segment lost 5 bases and the J segment 1 base; nucleotides outside the gene matches: 4. The CDR3 has 15 amino acids.

CDR3 in amino acids: CASSSRGGLETQYF. CDR3 nucleotides: TGTGCCAGCAGCTCGCGGGGGGGGTTGGAGACCCAGTACTTC. J is TRBJ2-5 and V is TRBV13; 9 bases fit TRBD2. This CDR3 spans 14 amino acids. Per the germline V gene, CDR1 is PRHDT and CDR2 is FYEKMQ (reference sequence). Trimming cost V 4 bases and J 5 bases; bases outside gene matches: 5.

This clone was observed once. The chain carries TRBV5-4 and TRBJ1-2; TRBD1 might be the D (6 bases). This CDR3 has 13 residues. Germline values: CDR1 SGHNT, CDR2 YYREEE (reference sequence). The ends were cut back, 4 bases at V and 10 bases at J, with 17 bases in the middle. In DNA, the CDR3 is TGTGCCAGCAGCGGAAGGTGGGGACAAGACTACACCTTC. Protein sequence: CASSGRWGQDYTF.

This CDR3 is CASSQQQGMHQPQHF. The CDR3 DNA sequence: TGCGCCAGCAGCCAACAACAGGGGATGCATCAGCCCCAGCATTTT. The chain recombines TRBV4-1 with TRBJ1-5, with 7 bases that match TRBD1. The CDR3 runs 15 residues. Germline V gene sequence: CDR1 MGHRA, CDR2 YSYEKL. V lost 2 bases, J lost 5 bases, and 6 bases stayed unmatched.